Below, one T cell receptor (beta chain) is given with its context. The protocol was immunoSEQ multiplex PCR, while the TCRdb copy is restricted to in-frame clones and leaves out a portion. The sample yields fewer than 200,000 clones, approximately 87% seen once. This sample was taken from a study of blood T cell repertoires in COVID-19. Study at large: T cells, B-cell-depleted T cells, or PBMCs supplied cDNA or gDNA.

Trimming removed 6 bases at V and 1 base at J, with 10 bases between. Germline-derived CDR1 and CDR2 are SGHTA and FQGNSA. The CDR3 is 14 residues long. The chain is built from TRBV7-2 and TRBJ2-1; a possible D gene is TRBD1 (6 bases). The receptor was derived from a man aged 70-80 years with active or convalescent COVID-19. The sequencing sample was made of peripheral blood. The CDR3 region is CASSKQGSYNEQFF. CDR3 coding DNA: TGTGCCAGCAGTAAACAGGGATCCTACAATGAGCAGTTCTTC.